These 2 T cell receptor beta chains share one sample of origin, sequenced in a study of cytomegalovirus exposure and HLA in healthy donors. The PCR had 60 Vbeta and 13 Jbeta primers. Only in-frame clones appear in the TCRdb table, and some are missing; sequencing was by immunoSEQ multiplex PCR. The sample lists approximately 120,000 clones; over 70% were seen once. Sequencing was performed on PBMCs. Receptors were obtained from a man younger than 35 in good health and CMV-seropositive.

The chain employs TRBV6-6 and TRBJ2-7, with 11 positions matching TRBD1. The V gene's germline CDR1 is MNHNY and CDR2 SVGAGI (reference sequence). The trim removed 11 bases at V and 7 bases at J, leaving 7 bases unmatched. The CDR3 has 12 amino acids. Here the CDR3 DNA reads TGTGCCGCCGGACAGGGGGCATGGGAGCAGTACTTC. It specifies CAAGQGAWEQYF.

This clone occurred once. This chain connects TRBV30 to TRBJ1-2; no clear D. The germline V gene encodes CDR1 GTSNPN and CDR2 SVGIG (reference sequence). Trimming stripped 3 bases from V and 4 bases from J, with 18 bases between. The CDR3 runs 15 residues. The CDR3 DNA reads TGTGCCTGGAGCCCCCCATCGAGGGCTGGCTATGGCTACACCTTC. It is translated as CAWSPPSRAGYGYTF.